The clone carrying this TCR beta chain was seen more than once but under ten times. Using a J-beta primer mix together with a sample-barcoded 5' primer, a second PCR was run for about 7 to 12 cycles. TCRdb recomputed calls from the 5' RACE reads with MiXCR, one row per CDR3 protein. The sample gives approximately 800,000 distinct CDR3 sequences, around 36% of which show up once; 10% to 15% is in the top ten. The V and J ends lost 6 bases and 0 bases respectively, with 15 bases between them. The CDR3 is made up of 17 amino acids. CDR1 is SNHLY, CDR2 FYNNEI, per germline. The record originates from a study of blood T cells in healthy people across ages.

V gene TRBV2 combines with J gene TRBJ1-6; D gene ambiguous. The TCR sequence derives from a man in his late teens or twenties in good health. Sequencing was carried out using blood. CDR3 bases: TGTGCCAGCAGACTTAGGGTAGGGAGCTCCTATAATTCACCCCTCCACTTT. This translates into CASRLRVGSSYNSPLHF.